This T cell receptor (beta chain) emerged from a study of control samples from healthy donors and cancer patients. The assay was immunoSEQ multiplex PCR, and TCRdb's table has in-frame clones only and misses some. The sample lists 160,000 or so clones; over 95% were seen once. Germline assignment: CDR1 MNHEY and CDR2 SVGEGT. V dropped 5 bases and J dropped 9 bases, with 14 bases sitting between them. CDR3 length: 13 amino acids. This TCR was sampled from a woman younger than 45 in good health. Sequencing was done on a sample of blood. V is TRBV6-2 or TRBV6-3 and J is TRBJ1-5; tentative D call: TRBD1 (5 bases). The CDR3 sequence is CASSGGPHWPQHF. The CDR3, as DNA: TGTGCCAGCAGTGGGGGTCCCCACTGGCCCCAGCATTTT.